Each of the 10 T cell receptor beta chains below was sequenced from the same sample in a study of Ad26.COV2.S vaccination and SARS-CoV-2 variants. Clones were sequenced by immunoSEQ multiplex PCR, and TCRdb holds only the in-frame ones, with some missing. The sample has about 350,000 clones, roughly nine tenths seen once. The source material was peripheral blood, sampled after recovery from COVID-19. These receptors came from a human donor who had recovered from COVID-19.

This chain joins TRBV5-5 and TRBJ1-2; 9 bases agree with TRBD1. CDR3 size: 15 residues. Germline V lookup: CDR1 SGHKS, CDR2 YYEKEE (reference sequence). Losses at the gene ends were 1 base for V and 2 bases for J; bases not matched to a gene: 3. As DNA, the CDR3 is TGTGCCAGCAGCTTGACAGGGGGCAGAAACTATGGCTACACCTTC. The encoded protein is CASSLTGGRNYGYTF.

The table lists this clone with a few counts. This same CDR3 is encoded by further DNA sequences in the sample. The rearrangement joins TRBV7-9 to TRBJ1-2; perhaps TRBD1 as D (6 bases). Germline CDR1 and CDR2: SEHNR and FQNEAQ (reference sequence). Deletions cut 5 bases from V and 5 bases from J, with 15 bases between. The length of the CDR3 is 14 residues. CDR3 DNA: TGTGCCAGCAGCCCCGGACAAGGGGGGTATGGCTACACCTTC. Translating it yields CASSPGQGGYGYTF.

This clone appeared a single time. This chain connects TRBV6-6 to TRBJ2-7, with TRBD2 identical over 11 bases. Unmatched junction bases numbered 4, after V lost 5 bases and J lost 4 bases. CDR1 and CDR2 from the germline V gene are MNHNY and SVGAGI (reference sequence). The CDR3 length is 14 residues. The DNA of the CDR3 is TGTGCCAGCAGTCTAGCGGGAGGAACTTACGAGCAGTACTTC. It encodes CASSLAGGTYEQYF.

The rearrangement uses TRBV6-5 and TRBJ1-1; D may be TRBD1 (5 bases). CDR1 and CDR2 (germline): MNHEY, SVGAGI. The CDR3 sequence is 15 residues long. V was shortened by 4 bases and J by 0 bases, with 12 bases between the two germline ends. The CDR3 loop reads CASSFPGRMNTEAFF. CDR3 nucleotide sequence: TGTGCCAGCAGTTTTCCGGGACGGATGAACACTGAAGCTTTCTTT.

CDR3 sequence: CASSQRGTAYEQYF. CDR3 DNA sequence: TGTGCCAGCAGCCAGAGAGGGACAGCCTACGAGCAGTACTTC. The chain is built from TRBV5-6 and TRBJ2-7, with 7 bases identical to TRBD1. The CDR3 consists of 14 residues. With 4 bases clipped from V and 2 bases from J, the junction kept 6 bases outside the gene matches. Per germline, CDR1 SGHDT and CDR2 YYEEEE.

J is TRBJ2-2 and V is TRBV9; D unclear. Trimming cost V 2 bases and J 0 bases, with 5 bases left between them. CDR1 is SGDLS and CDR2 is YYNGEE in the germline V gene. This CDR3 region has 14 residues. CDR3 bases: TGTGCCAGCAGCGTTTCAGCGAACACCGGGGAGCTGTTTTTT. Translating gives CASSVSANTGELFF.

This chain joins TRBV7-9 and TRBJ2-3, with 8 nucleotides matching TRBD1. The CDR3 extends over 19 amino acids. J gave up 2 bases and V 6 bases, and 19 bases lay outside the gene matches. CDR1 and CDR2 (germline): SEHNR, FQNEAQ (reference sequence). The CDR3 loop is CASSIPSFRPGQATDTQYF. CDR3 sequence (DNA): TGTGCCAGCAGTATCCCCAGCTTCCGGCCGGGACAGGCCACAGATACGCAGTATTTT.

This clone was detected only a few times. The chain joins TRBV12-5 to TRBJ1-1; D unclear. Germline CDR1 reads LGHNT; CDR2 reads FRNRAP. This CDR3 is built from 14 residues. V lost 0 bases to trimming and J lost 0 bases, with 5 bases between them. CDR3 in amino acids: CASGLVGMNTEAFF. CDR3 in DNA: TGTGCTAGTGGTTTGGTAGGTATGAACACTGAAGCTTTCTTT.

For the CDR3, the DNA is TGTGCCATCAGTGAAGGCCAAGAGACCCAGTACTTC. As protein: CAISEGQETQYF. The chain combines TRBV10-3 with TRBJ2-5; the D is unclear. Germline CDR1 reads ENHRY; CDR2 reads SYGVKD. Trimming took off 3 bases at V and 1 base at J, with 3 bases between the two ends. The CDR3 runs to 12 residues.

This CDR3 reads CARALLRAQSRPGELFF. The CDR3 DNA is TGTGCCAGGGCACTATTGAGGGCCCAATCCAGGCCCGGGGAGCTGTTTTTT. V and J are TRBV2 and TRBJ2-2, with a tentative D call TRBD2 (5 bases). The V end was cut by 9 bases, the J end by 6 bases, with 26 bases between. The CDR3 totals 17 residues. CDR1 and CDR2 from the germline V gene are SNHLY and FYNNEI. The entire variable domain, with the rest obtained from reference TRBV2 and TRBJ2-2, is as follows: EPEVTQTPSHQVTQMGQEVILRCVPISNHLYFYWYRQILGQKVEFLVSFYNNEISEKSEIFDDQFSVERPDGSNFTLKIRSTKLEDSAMYFCARALLRAQSRPGELFFGEGSRLTVL.